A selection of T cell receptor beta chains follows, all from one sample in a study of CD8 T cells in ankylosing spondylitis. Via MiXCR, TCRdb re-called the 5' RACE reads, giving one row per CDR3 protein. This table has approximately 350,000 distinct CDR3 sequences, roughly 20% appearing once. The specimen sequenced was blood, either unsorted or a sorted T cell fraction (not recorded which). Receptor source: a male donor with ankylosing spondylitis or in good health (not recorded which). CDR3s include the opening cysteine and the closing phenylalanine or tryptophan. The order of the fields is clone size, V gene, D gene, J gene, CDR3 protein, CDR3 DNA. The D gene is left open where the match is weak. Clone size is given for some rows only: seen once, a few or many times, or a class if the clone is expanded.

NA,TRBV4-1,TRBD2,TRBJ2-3,CASSQDGGQINSGGYITDTQYF,TGCGCCAGCAGCCAAGATGGGGGACAGATCAATAGCGGGGGGTATATCACAGATACGCAGTATTTT
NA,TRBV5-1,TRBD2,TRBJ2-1,CASRRLAGLTYNEQFF,TGCGCCAGCAGGCGTCTAGCGGGGTTAACCTACAATGAGCAGTTCTTC
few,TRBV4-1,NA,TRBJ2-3,CASSQDPPGYSTDTQYF,TGCGCCAGCAGCCAAGATCCTCCGGGGTATAGCACAGATACGCAGTATTTT
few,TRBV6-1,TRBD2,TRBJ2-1,CASSEGWEGLDNEQFF,TGTGCCAGCAGTGAAGGGTGGGAGGGTTTGGACAATGAGCAGTTCTTC
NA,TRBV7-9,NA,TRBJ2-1,CASRESWSDSGEQFF,TGTGCCAGCAGGGAGAGTTGGTCCGACTCCGGTGAGCAGTTCTTC
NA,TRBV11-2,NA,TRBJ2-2,CASSSDRVGTGELFF,TGTGCCAGCAGCTCCGACAGAGTGGGAACCGGGGAGCTGTTTTTT
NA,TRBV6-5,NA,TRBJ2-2,CASKGRAGELFF,TGTGCCAGCAAGGGTCGCGCCGGGGAGCTGTTTTTT
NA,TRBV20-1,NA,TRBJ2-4,CSAPPLGPNIDIQYF,TGCAGTGCTCCTCCCCTGGGGCCAAACATTGACATTCAGTACTTC
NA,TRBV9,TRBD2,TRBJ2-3,CASSPHGDYTDTQYF,TGTGCCAGCAGCCCCCACGGGGACTACACAGATACGCAGTATTTT
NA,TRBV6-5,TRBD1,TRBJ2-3,CASSYEGALDTQYF,TGTGCCAGCAGTTACGAGGGGGCCCTGGATACGCAGTATTTT
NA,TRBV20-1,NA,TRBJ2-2,CSARPGINTGELFF,TGCAGTGCTAGACCGGGGATAAACACCGGGGAGCTGTTTTTT
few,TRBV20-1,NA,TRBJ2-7,CSARELASISYEQYF,TGCAGTGCTAGAGAGCTAGCGTCGATCTCCTACGAGCAGTACTTC
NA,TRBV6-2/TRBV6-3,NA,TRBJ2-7,CASSSETFYEQYF,TGTGCCAGCAGCTCAGAGACTTTCTACGAGCAGTACTTC
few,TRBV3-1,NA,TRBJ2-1,CASSRPTAPYYNEQFF,TGTGCCAGCAGCCGACCGACAGCTCCGTACTACAATGAGCAGTTCTTC
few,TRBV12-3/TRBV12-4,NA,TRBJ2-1,CASKPRGPQGYNEQFF,TGTGCCAGCAAACCTCGGGGCCCCCAAGGCTACAATGAGCAGTTCTTC
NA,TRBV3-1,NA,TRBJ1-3,CASSQGYPGPSSGNTIYF,TGTGCCAGCAGCCAAGGATATCCGGGACCCTCCTCTGGAAACACCATATATTTT
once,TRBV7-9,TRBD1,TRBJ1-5,CASSGPQGAGQHF,TGTGCCAGCTCCGGGCCCCAGGGGGCCGGCCAGCATTTT
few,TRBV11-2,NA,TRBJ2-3,CASSHRDTQYF,TGTGCCAGCAGTCATAGGGATACGCAGTATTTT
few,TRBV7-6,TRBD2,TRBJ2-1,CASSPAYGGASYNEQFF,TGTGCCAGCAGCCCGGCGTACGGGGGGGCCTCCTACAATGAGCAGTTCTTC
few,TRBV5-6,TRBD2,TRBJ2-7,CASSFGSGLDPYEQYF,TGTGCCAGCAGCTTTGGCTCCGGACTAGATCCCTACGAGCAGTACTTC
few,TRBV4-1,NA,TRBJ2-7,CASSQGPRNYEQYF,TGCGCCAGCAGCCAAGGTCCAAGGAACTACGAGCAGTACTTC
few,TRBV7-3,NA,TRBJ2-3,CASSRSGGLADTQYF,TGTGCCAGCAGCCGTAGTGGGGGTCTCGCAGATACGCAGTATTTT
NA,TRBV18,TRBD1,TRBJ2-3,CASSPRDSATDTQYF,TGTGCCAGCTCACCCCGGGACAGCGCCACAGATACGCAGTATTTT
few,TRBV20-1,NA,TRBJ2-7,CSASPRFAGPYEQYF,TGCAGTGCTAGCCCGAGATTCGCAGGTCCCTACGAGCAGTACTTC
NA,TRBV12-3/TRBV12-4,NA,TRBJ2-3,CASSSLAKGTDTQYF,TGTGCCAGCAGTTCCCTAGCGAAGGGCACAGATACGCAGTATTTT
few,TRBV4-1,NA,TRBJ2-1,CASSQDRAGLNEQFF,TGCGCCAGCAGCCAAGATCGGGCAGGCCTCAATGAGCAGTTCTTC
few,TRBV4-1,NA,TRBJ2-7,CASSQGDGAGEQYF,TGCGCCAGCAGCCAAGGTGATGGGGCCGGCGAGCAGTACTTC
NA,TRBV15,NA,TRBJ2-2,CATSRVVPGELFF,TGTGCCACCAGCAGAGTGGTGCCCGGGGAGCTGTTTTTT
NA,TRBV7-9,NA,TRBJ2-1,CASSSRDSNNEQFF,TGTGCCAGCAGCTCCAGGGACTCTAACAATGAGCAGTTCTTC
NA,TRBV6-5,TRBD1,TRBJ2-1,CASSYTGGSSSYNEQFF,TGTGCCAGCAGTTACACAGGGGGGTCGTCCTCCTACAATGAGCAGTTCTTC
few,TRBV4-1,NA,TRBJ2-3,CASSQDGSGLTDTQYF,TGCGCCAGCAGCCAAGACGGGAGCGGGCTCACAGATACGCAGTATTTT
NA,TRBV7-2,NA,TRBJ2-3,CASSRPEGASTDTQYF,TGTGCCAGCAGCCGGCCGGAGGGTGCTAGCACAGATACGCAGTATTTT
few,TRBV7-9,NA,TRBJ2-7,CASSLTGVDEQYF,TGTGCCAGCAGCTTAACAGGTGTGGACGAGCAGTACTTC
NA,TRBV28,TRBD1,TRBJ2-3,CASSLRDLGQGSTDTQYF,TGTGCCAGCAGTTTGCGGGACCTGGGACAGGGGAGCACAGATACGCAGTATTTT
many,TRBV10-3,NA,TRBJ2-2,CAARSGETGELFF,TGTGCCGCTCGGTCGGGGGAAACCGGGGAGCTGTTTTTT
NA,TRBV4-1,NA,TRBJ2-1,CASSQAPGGYNEQFF,TGCGCCAGCAGCCAGGCACCCGGGGGCTACAATGAGCAGTTCTTC
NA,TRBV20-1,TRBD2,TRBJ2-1,CSAPGLINEQFF,TGCAGTGCCCCGGGACTAATAAATGAGCAGTTCTTC
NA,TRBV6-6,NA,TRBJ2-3,CASSYEGPHTQYF,TGTGCCAGCAGTTACGAGGGACCTCATACGCAGTATTTT
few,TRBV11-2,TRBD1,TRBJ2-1,CASSIPGTGGYNEQFF,TGTGCCAGCAGCATCCCCGGGACAGGGGGTTACAATGAGCAGTTCTTC
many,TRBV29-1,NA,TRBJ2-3,CSVSPGADTQYF,TGCAGCGTTTCGCCCGGGGCAGATACGCAGTATTTT
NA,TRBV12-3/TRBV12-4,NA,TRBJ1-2,CASTVSGGYTF,TGTGCCAGCACCGTATCCGGTGGCTACACCTTC